This T cell receptor beta chain was profiled in a study of T cell responses to AZD1222 COVID-19 vaccine. Data came from immunoSEQ multiplex PCR; TCRdb stores just in-frame clones and leaves some out. The repertoire holds some 92,000 clones, with around nine tenths as singletons. This clone was seen just once. The antigen remains undetermined. Study results and limitations: In the spike-specific TCR repertoire, nearly half reportedly target unmutated variant regions. Spike-specific TCRs gained breadth and depth after people received two AZD1222 doses. Among the donors, most were white British and more were female, and clonal diversity was possibly underestimated.

This CDR3 contains 15 residues. The germline CDR1 and CDR2 sequences are SGHTA and FQGNSA. V lost 2 bases and J lost 0, with 10 bases in between. The chain recombines TRBV7-2 with TRBJ1-1; TRBD1 might be the D (5 bases). Specimen: peripheral blood, collected on day 0 of MenACWY control vaccination. This receptor was obtained from an adult in good health. CDR3 in DNA: TGTGCCAGCAGCTTAATACAGGTGTTGAACACTGAAGCTTTCTTT. This codes for CASSLIQVLNTEAFF.